Below, 11 T cell receptor beta chains from the same sample are listed, as sequenced in a study of blood T cell repertoires in COVID-19. TCRdb keeps only in-frame clones here, not all; method: immunoSEQ multiplex PCR. The repertoire holds 9,500 to 15,000 clones, more than 90% seen once, with approximately 14% in the top ten. The sequencing input was peripheral blood. These receptor sequences come from a man aged 65 to 85 with active COVID-19.

The rearrangement uses TRBV3-1 (or the pseudogene TRBV3-2) and TRBJ2-2; tentatively, D is TRBD2 (5 bases). Germline CDR1 LGHDT, CDR2 YNNKEL (reference sequence). This CDR3 contains 16 residues. V was clipped by 3 bases and J by 4 bases, with 15 bases between them. CDR3 coding DNA: TGTGCCAGCAGCCAGGGCCGGACTGCGGGCACCGGGGAGCTGTTTTTT. As protein: CASSQGRTAGTGELFF.

V gene TRBV7-9 combines with J gene TRBJ1-2; maybe TRBD1 (5 bases). Trimming left V 4 bases short and J 3 bases short, with 9 bases between. The germline V gene has CDR1 SEHNR and CDR2 FQNEAQ (reference sequence). CDR3 length: 13 residues. The CDR3 protein is CASSSAGDYGYTF. The CDR3 nucleotides read TGTGCCAGCAGCTCCGCGGGGGACTATGGCTACACCTTC.

The rearrangement joins TRBV30 to TRBJ2-7; 9 bases line up with TRBD2. Germline V lookup: CDR1 GTSNPN, CDR2 SVGIG (reference sequence). The junction had 5 bases not matched to a gene; V was cut back by 0 bases and J by 5 bases. The CDR3 length is 14 residues. The DNA for the CDR3 is TGTGCCTGGAGTGTCGCGGGAGGGCCCCACGAGCAGTACTTC. Residues: CAWSVAGGPHEQYF.

The V gene is TRBV27, the J gene TRBJ1-5; no clear D. Deletions cut 8 bases from V and 5 bases from J, with 13 bases between. Germline-derived CDR1 and CDR2 are MNHEY and SMNVEV (reference sequence). The CDR3 extends over 13 amino acids. The CDR3 loop reads CASSSLRYQPQHF. The CDR3 DNA reads as TGTGCCAGCTCCTCTTTGAGGTATCAGCCCCAGCATTTT.

The chain combines TRBV4-1 with TRBJ1-5; no clear D. Germline V CDR1 and CDR2: MGHRA, YSYEKL. The CDR3 has 15 residues. V lost 1 base, J lost 4 bases, and 11 bases lay in between. The CDR3 coding sequence is TGCGCCAGCAGCCAAGCGTCAGGAGGTAATCAGCCCCAGCATTTT. The encoded protein is CASSQASGGNQPQHF.

This rearrangement joins TRBV19 to TRBJ1-5, with D unresolved. Trimming shortened V by 3 bases and J by 1 base, and 16 bases separated the two germline ends. Germline CDR1 and CDR2: LNHDA and SQIVND (reference sequence). The CDR3 is 17 amino acids. As DNA, the CDR3 is TGTGCCAGTAGTATTGTTGAGGGATTTTGGAGCAATCAGCCCCAGCATTTT. Translating gives CASSIVEGFWSNQPQHF.

V and J are TRBV6-2 or TRBV6-3 and TRBJ2-7; possibly TRBD1 for D (6 bases). From germline, CDR1 is MNHEY and CDR2 SVGEGT. The CDR3 is 14 residues long. V was pared by 6 bases and J by 3 bases, with 15 bases between. In DNA form, the CDR3 reads TGTGCCAGCAGCCCCCGGGACACTCACTACGAGCAGTACTTC. Its translation is CASSPRDTHYEQYF.

This sequence joins TRBV9 and TRBJ2-7, with 7 bases aligning to TRBD2. V was pared by 0 bases and J by 4 bases, with 4 bases of the junction left unmatched. CDR1 is SGDLS and CDR2 is YYNGEE in the germline V gene. This CDR3 comprises 14 residues. The CDR3 loop is CASSVAGGRYEQYF. As DNA, the CDR3 is TGTGCCAGCAGCGTAGCGGGAGGCCGGTACGAGCAGTACTTC.

This clone was found once. The chain recombines TRBV19 with TRBJ1-2; 7 bases align to TRBD1. V shed 4 bases, J shed 5 bases, and the junction held 4 bases outside the gene matches. This CDR3 spans 13 amino acids. Germline CDR1 is LNHDA and CDR2 is SQIVND (reference sequence). Written as DNA, the CDR3 is TGTGCCAGTAGTACCGAGACAGGGTATGGCTACACCTTC. It encodes CASSTETGYGYTF.

This chain connects TRBV19 to TRBJ2-5, with no clear D. The CDR3 has 12 residues. Germline V gives CDR1 LNHDA, CDR2 SQIVND (reference sequence). V was trimmed by 9 bases and J by 7 bases, leaving 15 bases between them. CDR3 DNA sequence: TGTGCCAGGCCCCTCGGGTTCGCGACCCAGTACTTC. This encodes CARPLGFATQYF.

In DNA, the CDR3 is TGTGCCAGCAGTAGGCGGTCAGATACGCAGTATTTT. This codes for CASSRRSDTQYF. The V call is TRBV6-5, the J call TRBJ2-3; no clear D gene. Germline CDR1 MNHEY, CDR2 SVGAGI. The CDR3 covers 12 residues. Trimming removed 5 bases at V and 4 bases at J, with 7 bases between.